This TCR beta chain originates from a study of blood T cells in healthy people across ages. Healthy Caucasians from Russia aged roughly 6 to 95 served as donors. Each donor had about 9.6 milliliters of peripheral blood drawn. General study findings and limits: Strong correlation was found linking TCR beta diversity to naive T cell percentage.

This clonotype was counted many times. Antigen: not known. CDR1 is DFQATT, CDR2 SNEGSKA, per germline (reference sequence). The V and J ends lost 0 bases and 4 bases, in that order; junction bases with no gene match: 9. The CDR3 spans 17 residues. Through a sample-barcoded 5' primer and a J-beta primer mix, a second PCR was run for roughly 7 to 12 cycles. One entry per CDR3 protein results from TCRdb running MiXCR on the 5' RACE reads. The repertoire has about 650,000 distinct CDR3 sequences, approximately 30% of them found once; the top ten carry less than 20%. Sequenced: blood. The chain joins TRBV20-1 to TRBJ2-5; 12 bases map to TRBD2. This clonotype originated in a woman of 80 years or more in good health. CDR3 sequence: CSARDLAGGPSRETQYF. In DNA form, the CDR3 reads TGCAGTGCTAGAGACCTAGCGGGGGGGCCCTCCCGAGAGACCCAGTACTTC.